The table lists the clone carrying this TCR beta chain with a count of one. Its matching antigen is unknown. These data belong to a study of cytomegalovirus exposure and HLA in healthy donors. Points from the study as a whole: According to a subsequent analysis, TCR clusters identified in the first cohort showed a tendency to co-occur across the 100 to 150 validation repertoires.

Sequencing was performed with immunoSEQ multiplex PCR; in TCRdb, only in-frame clones are kept and a portion is missing. The sample has 55,000 to 75,000 clones; about 95% are singletons. CDR1 MNHEY and CDR2 SMNVEV come from the germline V gene (reference sequence). The CDR3 is made up of 16 amino acids. With V trimmed by 6 bases and J by 0 bases, 7 bases remained unmatched. The sequence came from a woman in her late teens or twenties in good health and CMV-seropositive. Sequenced material: PBMCs. The chain links TRBV27 to TRBJ2-1; TRBD2 matches at 8 bases. The CDR3 DNA reads TGTGCCAGCAGGGATACGGGGGGGCTCTCCTACAATGAGCAGTTCTTC. As protein: CASRDTGGLSYNEQFF.